This record covers a single TCR beta chain. Its specific antigen is unknown. Base qualities are not at hand, and no much larger clone is one base apart. V loses 5 bases at its end and J loses 5 bases; junction bases beyond the gene matches: 6. Taken from the germline V gene, the CDR1 and CDR2 loops are SGHTA and FQGNSA. The CDR3 runs 14 residues from the cysteine to the phenylalanine. The entry retains the CDR3 DNA only, 42 bases that are in frame from base 1. Healthy HIV-negative adults with no recently reported acute infections or vaccinations were included as donors. Every donor was a Caucasian adult living in Nashville, Tennessee, USA. CD4+ T cells were enriched by magnetic negative selection; naive cells were then positively selected on CD45RA, and the negative fraction formed the memory subset. Blood was obtained by leukapheresis, after which PBMCs were separated by Ficoll-Histopaque density gradient centrifugation and cryopreserved in liquid nitrogen vapor phase. Analytical flow cytometry was used to check the purity and quantity of every magnetically sorted T cell population. Genomic DNA was isolated from every sorted fraction and measured by UV absorbance on a Nanodrop 2000c.

This specimen belongs to a study of shared clonotypes between healthy human individuals (TCRdb year 2020). At the level of the whole study: Three men and a couple of women, aged 18 to 49 years, made up the cohort. For each donor, three plates each were used for CD4 naive and CD4 memory, two plates were used for CD8 naive, and one plate was used for CD8 memory. The study deeply sequenced blood TCR repertoires of about 5 healthy adults to estimate repertoire size and the extent of clonotype sharing between individuals. Libraries were prepared and TCR repertoires were sequenced by different laboratories using diverse techniques, in order to increase sequencing depth and limit assay-specific biases. Per donor, leukapheresis produced somewhere between about 0.85 and 10 billion PBMCs. The paper's findings and limits, for the study overall: Pairwise subsampling indicated that sequencing depth was expected to affect the degree of clonotype sharing among donors. Sampling was limited to blood, and TCR repertoires in tissue likely differ from TCR repertoires in blood. Even with the large sequencing depth, rarefaction of the sorted-subset datasets indicated that sequencing was incomplete. Naive subsets generally had larger estimated clonotype richness than memory subsets did. Because the study included a small number of donors, the genetic and exposure-history diversity represented was limited. Compared with non-shared clonotypes, the clonotypes found in all four sorted-subset donors had higher generation probabilities. Approximately 5% of naive CD4, 3.5% of naive CD8, approximately 2.2% of memory CD4, and 0.35% to 0.4% of memory CD8 clonotypes were shared across a handful of donors.

Using the deep immunoSEQ assay, multiplex PCR amplified TCR CDR3 regions from genomic DNA. Extracted genomic DNA from each cell subset was distributed evenly across all wells of several immunoSEQ 96-well plates, and each plate was treated as a replicate. Each replicate PCR for sorted subsets received about 180 ng genomic DNA, equal to tens of thousands of T cell genomes. Purified libraries were measured with a Qubit 3.0 fluorometer, size-checked on a Bioanalyzer 2100, and measured again with the KAPA Library Quantification kit. Every immunoSEQ 96-well plate was sequenced on a separate single-read 150-cycle Illumina NextSeq 550 flow cell. The study's own analysis went as follows. Because the immunoSEQ output held only junctional sequences and lacked quality scores, the filtering could not match the filtering applied to full-length reads. Sequences were annotated with PyIR, a Python wrapper for IgBLAST v1.9, and V/J genes and CDR3 were assigned using IMGT germline references. Reads with weak V/J assignments (E-value above 1e-6), missing CDR3, stop codons, out-of-frame junctions, or ambiguous translated residues were removed. V3J clonotypes were defined as sequences sharing an identical inferred V gene, J gene, and CDR3 amino acid sequence. The percentage overlap between two repertoires was calculated by dividing the number of shared unique clonotypes by the size of the smaller repertoire. Three approaches were used to assess repertoire richness: RTK rarefaction, the Chao1 estimator, and Recon v2.1 estimates of unobserved clonotypes. Generation probabilities for all TCRbeta clonotypes obtained by the gDNA method from a handful of donors were computed using OLGA. TCRdb provides this immuneACCESS table in a form limited to in-frame rearrangements. Some clones are lacking; in checked studies, under half of them reflect an unresolved V gene, and why the rest are absent is not known. V, J and clone size are taken as reported in that table, and D and trimming were inferred from the DNA itself. In this sample the table shows a few million clones, approximately 96% of which occur a single time. The ten largest clones add up to less than 0.15% of the sample.

Sequencing used naive CD4+ T cells sorted from blood. The cell subset or site label on this specimen signifies: CD45RA+ positively selected. The chain is made from TRBV7-2 and TRBJ1-1; 9 junctional bases match TRBD1. This TCR derives from a young man in good health. The DNA reads TGTGCCAGCAGCACTGGGACAGGGAGTACTGAAGCTTTCTTT. Translated, this gives CASSTGTGSTEAFF.